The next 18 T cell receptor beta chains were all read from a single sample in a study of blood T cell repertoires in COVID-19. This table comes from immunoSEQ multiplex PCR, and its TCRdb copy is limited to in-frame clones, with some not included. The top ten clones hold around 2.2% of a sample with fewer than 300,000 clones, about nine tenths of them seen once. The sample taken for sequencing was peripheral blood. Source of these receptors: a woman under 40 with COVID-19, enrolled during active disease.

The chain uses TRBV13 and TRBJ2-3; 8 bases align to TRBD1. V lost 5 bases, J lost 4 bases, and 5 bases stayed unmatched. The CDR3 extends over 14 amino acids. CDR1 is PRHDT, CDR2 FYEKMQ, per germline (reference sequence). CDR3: CASSLGQDADTQYF. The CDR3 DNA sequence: TGTGCCAGCAGCCTGGGACAGGACGCAGATACGCAGTATTTT. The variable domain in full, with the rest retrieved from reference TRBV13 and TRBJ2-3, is AAGVIQSPRHLIKEKRETATLKCYPIPRHDTVYWYQQGPGQDPQFLISFYEKMQSDKGSIPDRFSAQQFSDYHSELNMSSLELGDSALYFCASSLGQDADTQYFGPGTRLTVL.

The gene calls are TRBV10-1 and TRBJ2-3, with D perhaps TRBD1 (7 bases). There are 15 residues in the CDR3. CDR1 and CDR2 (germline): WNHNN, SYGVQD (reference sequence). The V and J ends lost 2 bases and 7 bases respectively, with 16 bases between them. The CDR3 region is CASSETWTGGNTQYF. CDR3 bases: TGCGCCAGCAGTGAGACTTGGACAGGCGGGAATACGCAGTATTTT.

CDR3 sequence: CASSVSGGTDTQYF. In DNA form, the CDR3 reads TGCGCCAGCAGTGTTTCAGGGGGAACAGATACGCAGTATTTT. This chain links TRBV10-1 with TRBJ2-3, with 7 bases aligning to TRBD1. The CDR3 spans 14 residues. V lost 4 bases, J lost 3 bases, and 4 bases stayed unmatched. CDR1 and CDR2 from the germline V gene are WNHNN and SYGVQD (reference sequence).

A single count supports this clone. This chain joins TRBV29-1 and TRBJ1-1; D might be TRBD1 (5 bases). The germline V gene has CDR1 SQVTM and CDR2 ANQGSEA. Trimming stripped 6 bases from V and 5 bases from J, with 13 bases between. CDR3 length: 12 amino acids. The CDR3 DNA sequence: TGCAGCGTCGTGGCCCAGGGTACTGAAGCTTTCTTT. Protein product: CSVVAQGTEAFF.

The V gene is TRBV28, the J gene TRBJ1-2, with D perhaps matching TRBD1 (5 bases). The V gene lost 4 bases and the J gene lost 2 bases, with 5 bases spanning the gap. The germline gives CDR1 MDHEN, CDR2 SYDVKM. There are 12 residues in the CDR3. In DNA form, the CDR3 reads TGTGCCAGCAGTTCAGGGAACTATGGCTACACCTTC. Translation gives CASSSGNYGYTF.

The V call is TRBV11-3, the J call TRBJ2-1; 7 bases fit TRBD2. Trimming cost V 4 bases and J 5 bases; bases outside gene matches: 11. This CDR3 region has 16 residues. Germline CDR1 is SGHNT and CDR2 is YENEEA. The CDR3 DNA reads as TGTGCCAGCAGCTCGGGAGGCGGGGCCCCAGACAATGAGCAGTTCTTC. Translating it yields CASSSGGGAPDNEQFF.

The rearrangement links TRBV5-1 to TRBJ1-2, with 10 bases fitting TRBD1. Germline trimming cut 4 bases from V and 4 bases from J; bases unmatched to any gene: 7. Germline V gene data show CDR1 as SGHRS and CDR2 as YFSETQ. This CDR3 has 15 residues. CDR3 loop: CASSVPGQGSYGYTF. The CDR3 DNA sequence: TGCGCCAGCAGCGTACCGGGACAGGGGTCCTATGGCTACACCTTC. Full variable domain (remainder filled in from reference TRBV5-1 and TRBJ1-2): KAGVTQTPRYLIKTRGQQVTLSCSPISGHRSVSWYQQTPGQGLQFLFEYFSETQRNKGNFPGRFSGRQFSNSRSEMNVSTLELGDSALYLCASSVPGQGSYGYTFGSGTRLTVV.

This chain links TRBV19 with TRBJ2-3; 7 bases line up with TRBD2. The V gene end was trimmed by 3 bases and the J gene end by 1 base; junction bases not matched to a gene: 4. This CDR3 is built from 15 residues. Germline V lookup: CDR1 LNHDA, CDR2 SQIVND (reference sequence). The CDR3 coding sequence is TGTGCCAGTAGTATGGGGCTAGCGGGCACAGATACGCAGTATTTT. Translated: CASSMGLAGTDTQYF.

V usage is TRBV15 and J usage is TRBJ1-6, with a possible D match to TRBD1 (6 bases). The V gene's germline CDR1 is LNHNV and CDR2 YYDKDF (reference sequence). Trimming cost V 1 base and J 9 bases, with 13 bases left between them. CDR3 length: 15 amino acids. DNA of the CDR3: TGTGCCACCAGCAGAGTTTCGACAGGAGTTTCACCCCTCCACTTT. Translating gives CATSRVSTGVSPLHF. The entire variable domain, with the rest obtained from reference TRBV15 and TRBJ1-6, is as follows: DAMVIQNPRYQVTQFGKPVTLSCSQTLNHNVMYWYQQKSSQAPKLLFHYYDKDFNNEADTPDNFQSRRPNTSFCFLDIRSPGLGDTAMYLCATSRVSTGVSPLHFGNGTRLTVT.

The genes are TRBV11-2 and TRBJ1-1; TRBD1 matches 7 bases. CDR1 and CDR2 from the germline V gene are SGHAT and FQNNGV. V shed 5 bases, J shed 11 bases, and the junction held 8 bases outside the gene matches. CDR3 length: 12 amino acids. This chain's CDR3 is CASSLPGGPAFF. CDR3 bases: TGTGCCAGCAGCCTTCCAGGGGGACCGGCTTTCTTT. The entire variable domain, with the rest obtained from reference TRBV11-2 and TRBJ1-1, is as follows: EAGVAQSPRYKIIEKRQSVAFWCNPISGHATLYWYQQILGQGPKLLIQFQNNGVVDDSQLPKDRFSAERLKGVDSTLKIQPAKLEDSAVYLCASSLPGGPAFFGQGTRLTVV.

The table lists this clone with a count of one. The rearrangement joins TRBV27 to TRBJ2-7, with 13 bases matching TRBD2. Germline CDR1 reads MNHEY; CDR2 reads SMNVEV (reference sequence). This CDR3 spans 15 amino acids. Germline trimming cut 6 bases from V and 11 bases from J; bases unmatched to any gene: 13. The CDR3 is CASSLEGLAGSKEYF. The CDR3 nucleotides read TGTGCCAGCAGCCTAGAGGGACTAGCGGGATCGAAGGAGTACTTC.

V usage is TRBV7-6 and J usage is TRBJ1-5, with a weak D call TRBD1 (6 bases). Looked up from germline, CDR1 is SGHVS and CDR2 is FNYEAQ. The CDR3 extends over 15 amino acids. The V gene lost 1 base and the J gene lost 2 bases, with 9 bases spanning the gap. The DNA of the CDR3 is TGTGCCAGCAGCTTAGGAGGGGGGGGCAATCAGCCCCAGCATTTT. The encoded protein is CASSLGGGGNQPQHF.

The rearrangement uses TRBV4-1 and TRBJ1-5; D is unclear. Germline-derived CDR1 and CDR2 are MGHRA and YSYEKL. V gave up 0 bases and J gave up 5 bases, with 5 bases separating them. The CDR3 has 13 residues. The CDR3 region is CASSQDNYQPQHF. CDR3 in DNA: TGCGCCAGCAGCCAAGATAATTATCAGCCCCAGCATTTT.

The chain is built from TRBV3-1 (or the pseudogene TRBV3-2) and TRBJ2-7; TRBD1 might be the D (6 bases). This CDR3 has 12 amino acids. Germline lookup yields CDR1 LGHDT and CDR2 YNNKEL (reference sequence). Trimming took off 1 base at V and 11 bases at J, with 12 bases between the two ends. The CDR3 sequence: CASSQVEGVEYF. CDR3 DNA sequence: TGTGCCAGCAGCCAAGTTGAGGGGGTGGAGTACTTC.

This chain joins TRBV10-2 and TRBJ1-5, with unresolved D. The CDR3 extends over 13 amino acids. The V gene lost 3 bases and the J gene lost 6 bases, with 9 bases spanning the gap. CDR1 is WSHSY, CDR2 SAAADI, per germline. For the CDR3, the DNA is TGCGCCAGCAGTGACGGTCCTCGTCAGCCCCAGCATTTT. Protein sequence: CASSDGPRQPQHF.

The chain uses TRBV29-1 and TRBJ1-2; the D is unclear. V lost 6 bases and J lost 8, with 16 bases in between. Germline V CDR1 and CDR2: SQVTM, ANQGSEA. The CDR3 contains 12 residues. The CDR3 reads CSVPKEGMGYTF. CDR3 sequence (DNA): TGCAGCGTCCCAAAAGAGGGTATGGGCTACACCTTC.

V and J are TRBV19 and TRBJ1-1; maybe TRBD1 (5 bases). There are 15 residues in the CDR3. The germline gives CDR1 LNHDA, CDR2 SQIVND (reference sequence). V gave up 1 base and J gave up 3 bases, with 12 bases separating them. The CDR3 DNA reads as TGTGCCAGTAGTATAGCCCTCCAGGGTGACACTGAAGCTTTCTTT. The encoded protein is CASSIALQGDTEAFF.

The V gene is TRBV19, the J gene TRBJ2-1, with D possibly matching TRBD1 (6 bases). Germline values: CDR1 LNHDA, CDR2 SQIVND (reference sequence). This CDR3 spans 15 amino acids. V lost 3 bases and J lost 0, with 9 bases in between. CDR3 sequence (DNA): TGTGCCAGTAGTATCAGGGGAAGCTCCTACAATGAGCAGTTCTTC. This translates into CASSIRGSSYNEQFF.